These 8 T cell receptor beta chains share one sample of origin, sequenced in a study of early T cells in non-severe SARS-CoV-2 infection. TCRdb re-analysed the 5' RACE reads in MiXCR, keeping a single row per CDR3 protein. The top ten clones hold 4% to 5% of a sample with approximately 52,000 distinct CDR3 sequences, approximately 8.4% of them seen once. The specimen was whole blood. The receptors were gathered from an adult who was a healthcare worker with PCR-confirmed SARS-CoV-2 infection or an uninfected control (not recorded which).

The V and J genes are TRBV18 and TRBJ2-1; the D call may be TRBD1 or TRBD2 (5 bases each). Germline assignment: CDR1 KGHSH and CDR2 LQKENI. Trimming pared 2 bases from V and 5 bases from J, leaving 10 bases between. CDR3 length: 14 amino acids. CDR3 in amino acids: CASSPRQGDNEQFF. CDR3 nucleotide sequence: TGTGCCAGCTCACCAAGGCAGGGAGACAATGAGCAGTTCTTC.

This clonotype was observed a few times. This chain connects TRBV5-1 to TRBJ2-1, with a possible D match to TRBD1 (5 bases). CDR3 length: 15 amino acids. Germline V CDR1 and CDR2: SGHRS, YFSETQ. Trimming took off 4 bases at V and 5 bases at J, with 16 bases between the two ends. CDR3: CASSPKPGQNNEQFF. CDR3 DNA: TGCGCCAGCAGCCCCAAGCCAGGACAAAACAATGAGCAGTTCTTC.

This clonotype showed up just a few times. The chain recombines TRBV11-2 with TRBJ1-3, with 7 bases lining up with TRBD1. The J segment lost 3 bases and the V segment lost 5 bases, leaving 4 bases of the junction unmatched. The CDR3 contains 14 residues. Germline V gene sequence: CDR1 SGHAT, CDR2 FQNNGV. The CDR3 nucleotides read TGTGCCAGCAGCCCAGGGACAGTTGGAAACACCATATATTTT. It yields the protein CASSPGTVGNTIYF.

This clonotype was found a few times. V usage is TRBV3-1 and J usage is TRBJ1-1, with TRBD1 identical over 7 bases. J gave up 1 base and V 11 bases, and 4 bases lay outside the gene matches. The CDR3 sequence is 12 residues long. CDR1 is LGHDT, CDR2 YNNKEL, per germline (reference sequence). The CDR3 nucleotides read TGTGCCGCCGGGACAGCGAACACTGAAGCTTTCTTT. Translated: CAAGTANTEAFF.

V usage is TRBV6-1 and J usage is TRBJ2-3; D is unclear. Trimming removed 3 bases from V and 0 bases from J, with 10 bases in between. CDR3 size: 15 residues. CDR1 is MNHNS, CDR2 SASEGT, per germline. CDR3 sequence (DNA): TGTGCCAGCAGTGATCCAGGACGGAGCACAGATACGCAGTATTTT. This encodes CASSDPGRSTDTQYF.

The chain links TRBV5-1 to TRBJ2-4, with a tentative D call TRBD1 (6 bases). V was pared by 4 bases and J by 1 base, with 15 bases between. The CDR3 totals 16 residues. In germline, CDR1 is SGHRS, CDR2 YFSETQ. CDR3 nucleotide sequence: TGCGCCAGCAGCCTGGACAGCGAACTCGCCAAAAACATTCAGTACTTC. Encoded protein: CASSLDSELAKNIQYF.

The chain has TRBV6-2 or TRBV6-3 and TRBJ2-3; D remains unclear. Trimming pared 0 bases from V and 6 bases from J, leaving 16 bases between. The CDR3 is 16 amino acids. CDR1 is MNHEY and CDR2 is SVGEGT in the germline V gene. CDR3 amino acids: CASSYSFEEMGDTQYF. The CDR3 DNA reads as TGTGCCAGCAGTTACTCGTTCGAAGAAATGGGGGATACGCAGTATTTT.

This rearrangement joins TRBV15 to TRBJ1-1; tentative D call: TRBD1 (5 bases). The ends were cut back, 0 bases at V and 2 bases at J, with 13 bases in the middle. The CDR3 is 16 amino acids. The V gene's germline CDR1 is LNHNV and CDR2 YYDKDF (reference sequence). The CDR3 region is CATSRDWRGSNTEAFF. The CDR3 nucleotides are TGTGCCACCAGCAGAGACTGGAGGGGTTCTAACACTGAAGCTTTCTTT.